This T cell receptor beta chain is from a study of T cells in Graves' hyperthyroidism and ophthalmopathy. About the study: It was at initial diagnosis, before any treatment, that peripheral blood was collected.

RNA transcripts served as the template for amplifying TCR beta CDR3 regions. HTBI primers drove first-round RT-PCR of the TCR CDR3. TCRdb itself ran the multiplex PCR reads through MiXCR, one entry per CDR3 protein. The repertoire consists of 300,000 to 400,000 distinct CDR3 sequences, with approximately 14% occurring once and the leading ten covering less than 20%. The germline gives CDR1 SNHLY, CDR2 FYNNEI. V lost 1 base and J 1 base, leaving 8 bases between the germline ends. The CDR3 extends over 15 amino acids. This clonotype came up many times. The chain carries TRBV2 and TRBJ1-5, with a tentative D call TRBD1 (6 bases). This receptor was obtained from a woman aged 30 to 39 with Graves' ophthalmopathy. The sequencing input was blood. CDR3 sequence: CASSEDGGSNQPQHF. The CDR3 DNA is TGTGCCAGCAGTGAAGACGGGGGCAGCAATCAGCCCCAGCATTTT.